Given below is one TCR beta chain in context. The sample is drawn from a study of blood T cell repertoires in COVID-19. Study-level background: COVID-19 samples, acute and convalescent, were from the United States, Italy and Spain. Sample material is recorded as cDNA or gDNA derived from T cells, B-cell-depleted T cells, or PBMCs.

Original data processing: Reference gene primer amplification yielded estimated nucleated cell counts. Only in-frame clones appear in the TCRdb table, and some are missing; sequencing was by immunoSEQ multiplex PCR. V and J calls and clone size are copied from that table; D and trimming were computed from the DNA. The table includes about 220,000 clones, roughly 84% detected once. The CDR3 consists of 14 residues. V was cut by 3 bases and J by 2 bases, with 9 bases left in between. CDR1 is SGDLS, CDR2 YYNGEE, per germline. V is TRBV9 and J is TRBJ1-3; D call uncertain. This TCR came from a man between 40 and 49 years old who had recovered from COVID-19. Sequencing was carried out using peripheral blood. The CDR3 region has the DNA TGTGCCAGCAGCGGGCGCGGGGCTGGAAACACCATATATTTT. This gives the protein CASSGRGAGNTIYF.